The rows below give T cell receptor beta chains drawn from one sample of a study of blood T cell repertoires in COVID-19. Profiled with immunoSEQ multiplex PCR; TCRdb holds only in-frame clones, not every one. The repertoire holds 360,000 or so clones, with 88% as singletons. The material sequenced was PBMCs or T cells enriched from blood (not recorded which). All receptors come from a woman aged 25 to 39 who had been exposed to COVID-19. Both conserved end residues are part of each CDR3. The D gene is left open where the match is weak. For some rows the clone size is stated as once, few or many, or as a class when expanded; others skip it.

TRBJ2-1	-	17	TRBV21-1	-	TGTGCCAGCAGCAAACGGAGGTCGGCAGTCCTTCAGAATGAGCAGTTCTTC	CASSKRRSAVLQNEQFF
TRBJ2-1	-	16	TRBV27	-	TGTGCCAGCAGTCACCTGGGGTGGGAGCCTTACAATGAGCAGTTCTTC	CASSHLGWEPYNEQFF
TRBJ2-4	TRBD2	14	TRBV3-1/TRBV3-2	-	TGTGCCAGCAGCACAACTAGCGGCAAAAACATTCAGTACTTC	CASSTTSGKNIQYF
TRBJ2-7	-	13	TRBV5-4	-	TGTGCCAGCAGCCCGACTAGGAGGTACGAGCAGTACTTC	CASSPTRRYEQYF
TRBJ2-1	TRBD2	16	TRBV6-4	-	TGTGCCAGCAGTGAAGAGGGCGGGAGTTCCTACAATGAGCAGTTCTTC	CASSEEGGSSYNEQFF
TRBJ1-2	-	12	TRBV28	-	TGTGCCAGCAGTCCCACCCCGGGGGGCTACACCTTC	CASSPTPGGYTF
TRBJ2-7	-	12	TRBV30	-	TGTGCCTGGGACGGACACGGCTACGAGCAGTACTTC	CAWDGHGYEQYF
TRBJ2-7	-	11	TRBV6-5	few	TGTGCCAGCGGCAGCGCCTACGAGCAGTACTTC	CASGSAYEQYF
TRBJ1-2	-	14	TRBV3-1/TRBV3-2	-	TGTGCCAGCAGCCAAGCGGGAGTCCCCTATGGCTACACCTTC	CASSQAGVPYGYTF
TRBJ1-1	-	14	TRBV6-5	-	TGTGCCAGCAGACCCGACAGACTCAACACTGAAGCTTTCTTT	CASRPDRLNTEAFF
TRBJ2-1	-	17	TRBV3-1/TRBV3-2	-	TGTGCCAGCAGCCAAGAAACTAAACAGGGCCCCTACAATGAGCAGTTCTTC	CASSQETKQGPYNEQFF
TRBJ1-1	-	14	TRBV27	-	TGTGCCAGCAGTTTATGGACGGGGGGCACTGAAGCTTTCTTT	CASSLWTGGTEAFF
TRBJ2-3	TRBD2	19	TRBV27	-	TGTGCCAGCAGTTTAACCCCGAGACGACTAGCGGGGGCCACAGATACGCAGTATTTT	CASSLTPRRLAGATDTQYF
TRBJ2-5	-	13	TRBV12-3/TRBV12-4	-	TGTGCCAGCAGTCTCCCTCCCGGGGAGACCCAGTACTTC	CASSLPPGETQYF
TRBJ2-7	-	15	TRBV10-2	-	TGCGCCAGCAGTACCACGTCACCAGGAATCTACGAGCAGTACTTC	CASSTTSPGIYEQYF
TRBJ2-5	TRBD1	16	TRBV18	-	TGTGCCAGCTCACCTTCTGGGACAGGGGTCCGAGAGACCCAGTACTTC	CASSPSGTGVRETQYF
TRBJ1-3	TRBD1	16	TRBV5-1	-	TGCGCCAGCAGCTTGACCGGACAGGGGGCCCCTGACACCATATATTTT	CASSLTGQGAPDTIYF
TRBJ2-1	TRBD2	15	TRBV7-3	few	TGTGCCAGCAGCCGGGGACTAGCGGGACCTAATGAGCAGTTCTTC	CASSRGLAGPNEQFF
TRBJ2-7	TRBD2	14	TRBV2	-	TGTGCCAGCAGTGATTTACTAGCGGGAGGAGAGCAGTACTTC	CASSDLLAGGEQYF
TRBJ1-2	-	13	TRBV6-2/TRBV6-3	-	TGTGCCAGCAGCCATGGGAGGGGGTATGGCTACACCTTC	CASSHGRGYGYTF
TRBJ2-7	TRBD2	15	TRBV27	-	TGTGCCAGCAGTTTAAAAGGACTAGTAGGTTACGAGCAGTACTTC	CASSLKGLVGYEQYF
TRBJ2-1	TRBD2	21	TRBV19	once	TGTGCCAGTAGTATAGATCACGCGGGAGCGGGTTTTAGTAGCTCCTACAATGAGCAGTTCTTC	CASSIDHAGAGFSSSYNEQFF